These 13 T cell receptor beta chains share one sample of origin, sequenced in a study of T cell repertoires in cytomegalovirus infection. TCRdb independently ran MiXCR on the reads; one entry per CDR3 protein. The table shows about 360,000 distinct CDR3 sequences, with roughly 20% occurring only once. Sequenced material: PBMCs. These receptors all stem from a human donor in good health (CMV status not recorded). Some clones in this sample may be carry-over from other donors' samples.

The J gene is TRBJ2-5, the V gene TRBV7-7; D unresolved. The germline V gene has CDR1 SSHAT and CDR2 FNYEAQ (reference sequence). This CDR3 has 14 amino acids. V lost 5 bases and J lost 0, with 10 bases in between. The CDR3 reads CASSQTGNQETQYF. CDR3 nucleotide sequence: TGTGCCAGCAGCCAAACCGGCAACCAAGAGACCCAGTACTTC.

This clonotype was counted ten times or more. The rearrangement links TRBV7-2 to TRBJ2-5; D is uncertain. Trimming removed 3 bases at V and 5 bases at J, with 7 bases between. The CDR3 covers 12 residues. In germline, CDR1 is SGHTA, CDR2 FQGNSA. DNA of the CDR3: TGTGCCAGCAGCTTTGTCTTGGAGACCCAGTACTTC. This sequence encodes CASSFVLETQYF.

This clonotype has ten or more counts. The rearrangement links TRBV19 to TRBJ1-1; 8 nucleotides agree with TRBD1. Germline V gene data show CDR1 as LNHDA and CDR2 as SQIVND (reference sequence). V gave up 6 bases and J gave up 4 bases; unmatched junction bases: 7. The CDR3 is 14 amino acids. The CDR3 loop reads CASRRQGSVTEAFF. As DNA, the CDR3 is TGTGCCAGTAGAAGACAGGGGTCTGTCACTGAAGCTTTCTTT.

In this sample, this clonotype turned up many times. This rearrangement joins TRBV7-9 to TRBJ2-1, with TRBD2 matching over 14 bases. This CDR3 has 16 residues. V lost 8 bases, J lost 11 bases, and 14 bases stayed unmatched. Germline CDR1 SEHNR, CDR2 FQNEAQ (reference sequence). CDR3 region: CASGTTSGRAVAQQFF. DNA for the CDR3: TGTGCCAGCGGTACGACTAGCGGGAGGGCCGTGGCACAGCAGTTCTTC.

This clonotype was seen many times. This chain uses TRBV7-2 with TRBJ2-7, with TRBD2 matching over 7 bases. Germline assignment: CDR1 SGHTA and CDR2 FQGNSA. Unmatched junction bases numbered 9, after V lost 8 bases and J lost 2 bases. The CDR3 is made up of 14 amino acids. The CDR3 here is CASGRERGAYEQYF. The CDR3 region has the DNA TGTGCCAGCGGAAGGGAGCGGGGAGCCTACGAGCAGTACTTC.

This clonotype was found a few times. The gene calls are TRBV7-2 and TRBJ2-1; the D call may be TRBD1 or TRBD2 (5 bases each). The length of the CDR3 is 16 residues. Germline V lookup: CDR1 SGHTA, CDR2 FQGNSA. Trimming took 4 bases from V and 7 from J, leaving 20 bases between them. The CDR3, as DNA: TGTGCCAGCAGCTGGTCACAGGTTCGTAGGGAGAATGAGCAGTTCTTC. Residues: CASSWSQVRRENEQFF.

This clonotype has more than one count but fewer than ten. V and J are TRBV7-6 and TRBJ1-1, with 8 nucleotides matching TRBD1. The germline V gene has CDR1 SGHVS and CDR2 FNYEAQ. CDR3 length: 15 residues. V was clipped by 5 bases and J by 4 bases; unmatched bases: 9. Written as DNA, the CDR3 is TGTGCCAGCAGCCCTTGGACAGGGTTAAGCACTGAAGCTTTCTTT. This encodes CASSPWTGLSTEAFF.

This clonotype was seen at least ten times. This chain connects TRBV12-3 or TRBV12-4 to TRBJ1-2; 7 positions match TRBD1. The CDR3 loop spans 13 amino acids. V trimming: 6 bases; J trimming: 3 bases; junction bases outside the gene matches: 4. CDR3 nucleotide sequence: TGTGCCAGCAGCTCCGGACAGGACTATGGCTACACCTTC. Amino acid sequence: CASSSGQDYGYTF.

The chain recombines TRBV7-9 with TRBJ2-1; tentatively, D is TRBD1 (5 bases). Germline lookup yields CDR1 SEHNR and CDR2 FQNEAQ (reference sequence). There are 12 residues in the CDR3. Trimming took off 4 bases at V and 8 bases at J, with 9 bases between the two ends. In nucleotides, the CDR3 is TGTGCCAGCAGCTACCCCAGGGATGAGCAGTTCTTC. It is translated as CASSYPRDEQFF.

The chain joins TRBV5-1 to TRBJ2-1; the D gene is possibly TRBD2 (6 bases). CDR1 SGHRS and CDR2 YFSETQ come from the germline V gene. The CDR3 runs to 14 residues. Trimming shortened V by 0 bases and J by 7 bases, and 11 bases separated the two germline ends. The CDR3 nucleotides are TGCGCCAGCAGCTTGGTGGCGGGATCAAATGAGCAGTTCTTC. It yields the protein CASSLVAGSNEQFF.

The rearrangement links TRBV6-6 to TRBJ2-1; 11 nucleotides line up with TRBD2. Germline CDR1 and CDR2: MNHNY and SVGAGI (reference sequence). V shed 2 bases, J shed 7 bases, and the junction held 7 bases outside the gene matches. The length of the CDR3 is 16 residues. The CDR3 sequence: CASSYRSGGAANEQFF. As DNA, the CDR3 is TGTGCCAGCAGTTACCGTAGCGGGGGGGCCGCGAATGAGCAGTTCTTC.

This clonotype appeared a few times. This sequence joins TRBV19 and TRBJ2-3; D not resolved. V shed 11 bases and J shed 4 bases, with 16 bases lying between them. This CDR3 is 13 amino acids long. Germline V gene sequence: CDR1 LNHDA, CDR2 SQIVND (reference sequence). CDR3 residues: CALAPFPADTQYF. The CDR3 DNA sequence: TGTGCCCTTGCACCTTTTCCAGCAGATACGCAGTATTTT.

The table lists this clonotype with many counts. The chain recombines TRBV7-2 with TRBJ1-2; D gene unclear. The CDR3 length is 14 residues. From germline, CDR1 is SGHTA and CDR2 FQGNSA. Deletions cut 5 bases from V and 8 bases from J, with 18 bases between. CDR3 sequence: CASSPQSGIFGYTF. The CDR3 DNA reads as TGTGCCAGCAGCCCACAATCGGGGATCTTCGGCTACACCTTC. The full variable domain, its missing parts supplied by reference TRBV7-2 and TRBJ1-2, is GAGVSQSPSNKVTEKGKDVELRCDPISGHTALYWYRQSLGQGLEFLIYFQGNSAPDKSGLPSDRFSAERTGGSVSTLTIQRTQQEDSAVYLCASSPQSGIFGYTFGSGTRLTVV.